One and the same sample provided the 5 T cell receptor beta chains below, sequenced in a study of cytomegalovirus exposure and HLA in healthy donors. The PCR made use of 60 Vbeta and 13 Jbeta primers. Profiled with immunoSEQ multiplex PCR; TCRdb holds only in-frame clones, not every one. The sample includes fewer than 130,000 clones, 60% to 85% of them seen just once. Sequencing was done on a sample of PBMCs. These receptors were obtained from a woman between 25 and 40 years old in good health and CMV-seronegative.

This clone was found a few times. The chain couples TRBV19 to TRBJ1-1; D may be TRBD1 (5 bases). Trimming cost V 9 bases and J 0 bases, with 14 bases left between them. Looked up from germline, CDR1 is LNHDA and CDR2 is SQIVND (reference sequence). The CDR3 sequence is 14 residues long. CDR3 nucleotides: TGTGCCAGCCGTCTCAGGGAAATGAACACTGAAGCTTTCTTT. This gives the protein CASRLREMNTEAFF.

Worth noting for this clone: This specimen includes other DNA sequences encoding the same CDR3. The rearrangement links TRBV7-9 to TRBJ2-3, with TRBD1 as a possible D gene (5 bases). The CDR3 spans 13 residues. Germline V gene sequence: CDR1 SEHNR, CDR2 FQNEAQ (reference sequence). The V and J ends lost 0 bases and 4 bases respectively, with 5 bases between them. CDR3 sequence: CASSLAGADTQYF. CDR3 DNA sequence: TGTGCCAGCAGCTTAGCAGGGGCAGATACGCAGTATTTT.

The genes are TRBV5-1 and TRBJ2-3, with a possible D match to TRBD1 (7 bases). The CDR3 has 14 amino acids. The V gene lost 5 bases and the J gene lost 5 bases, with 15 bases spanning the gap. Germline values: CDR1 SGHRS, CDR2 YFSETQ. CDR3 amino acids: CASRNPGGRDTQYF. Here the CDR3 DNA reads TGCGCCAGCAGGAACCCAGGGGGGAGAGATACGCAGTATTTT.

The chain couples TRBV30 to TRBJ2-2, with 7 bases identical to TRBD2. The CDR3 consists of 14 residues. Per germline, CDR1 GTSNPN and CDR2 SVGIG (reference sequence). Germline trimming cut 0 bases from V and 5 bases from J; bases unmatched to any gene: 3. The CDR3 is CAWSVLATTGELFF. The CDR3 DNA sequence: TGTGCCTGGAGTGTACTAGCGACAACCGGGGAGCTGTTTTTT.

The V gene is TRBV4-2, the J gene TRBJ1-1; D call uncertain. CDR1 and CDR2 (germline): LGHNA, YNFKEQ. The CDR3 is 15 amino acids. Trimming left V 0 bases short and J 0 bases short, with 8 bases between. This CDR3 reads CASSQDSMVNTEAFF. Here the CDR3 DNA reads TGTGCCAGCAGCCAAGATTCTATGGTGAACACTGAAGCTTTCTTT.